This T cell receptor beta chain was found in a study of blood T cell repertoires in COVID-19. Across the study: The origin of the acute and convalescent COVID-19 samples was the United States, Italy and Spain. In each case, the material was cDNA or gDNA derived from T cells, B-cell-depleted T cells, or PBMCs.

In the original analysis: Using reference gene primer amplification, nucleated cell counts were estimated. Libraries were prepared by immunoSEQ multiplex PCR; TCRdb keeps only in-frame clonotypes and omits some of them. V and J calls and clone size are as listed in that table; D and trimming were resolved from the DNA. The table has about 140,000 clones, approximately 86% seen once; the top ten hold under 6.5%. The CDR3 contains 15 residues. The germline gives CDR1 SGHNT, CDR2 YYREEE (reference sequence). J gave up 4 bases and V 0 bases, and 2 bases lay outside the gene matches. Sequenced sample: peripheral blood. The receptor was derived from a human donor in a cohort sampled during active COVID-19. This rearrangement joins TRBV5-4 to TRBJ2-3, with 10 bases identical to TRBD2. CDR3 sequence (DNA): TGTGCCAGCAGCTTGGGGCTAGCGGGAGCAGATACGCAGTATTTT. Protein product: CASSLGLAGADTQYF.